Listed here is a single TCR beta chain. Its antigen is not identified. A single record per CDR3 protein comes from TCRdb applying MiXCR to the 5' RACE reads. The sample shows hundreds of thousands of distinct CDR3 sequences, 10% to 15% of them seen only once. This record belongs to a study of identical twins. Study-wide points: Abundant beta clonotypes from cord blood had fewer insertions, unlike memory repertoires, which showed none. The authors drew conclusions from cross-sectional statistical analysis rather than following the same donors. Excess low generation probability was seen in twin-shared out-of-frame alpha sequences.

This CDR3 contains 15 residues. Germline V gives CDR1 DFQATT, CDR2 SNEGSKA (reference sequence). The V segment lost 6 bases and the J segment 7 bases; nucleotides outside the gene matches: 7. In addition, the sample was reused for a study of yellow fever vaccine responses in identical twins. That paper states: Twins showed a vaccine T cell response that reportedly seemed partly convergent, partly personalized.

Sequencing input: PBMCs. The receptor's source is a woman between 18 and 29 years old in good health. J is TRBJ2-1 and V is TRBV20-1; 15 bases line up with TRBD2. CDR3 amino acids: CSAKQGTSGGNEQFF. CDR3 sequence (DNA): TGCAGTGCCAAACAGGGGACTAGCGGGGGGAATGAGCAGTTCTTC.